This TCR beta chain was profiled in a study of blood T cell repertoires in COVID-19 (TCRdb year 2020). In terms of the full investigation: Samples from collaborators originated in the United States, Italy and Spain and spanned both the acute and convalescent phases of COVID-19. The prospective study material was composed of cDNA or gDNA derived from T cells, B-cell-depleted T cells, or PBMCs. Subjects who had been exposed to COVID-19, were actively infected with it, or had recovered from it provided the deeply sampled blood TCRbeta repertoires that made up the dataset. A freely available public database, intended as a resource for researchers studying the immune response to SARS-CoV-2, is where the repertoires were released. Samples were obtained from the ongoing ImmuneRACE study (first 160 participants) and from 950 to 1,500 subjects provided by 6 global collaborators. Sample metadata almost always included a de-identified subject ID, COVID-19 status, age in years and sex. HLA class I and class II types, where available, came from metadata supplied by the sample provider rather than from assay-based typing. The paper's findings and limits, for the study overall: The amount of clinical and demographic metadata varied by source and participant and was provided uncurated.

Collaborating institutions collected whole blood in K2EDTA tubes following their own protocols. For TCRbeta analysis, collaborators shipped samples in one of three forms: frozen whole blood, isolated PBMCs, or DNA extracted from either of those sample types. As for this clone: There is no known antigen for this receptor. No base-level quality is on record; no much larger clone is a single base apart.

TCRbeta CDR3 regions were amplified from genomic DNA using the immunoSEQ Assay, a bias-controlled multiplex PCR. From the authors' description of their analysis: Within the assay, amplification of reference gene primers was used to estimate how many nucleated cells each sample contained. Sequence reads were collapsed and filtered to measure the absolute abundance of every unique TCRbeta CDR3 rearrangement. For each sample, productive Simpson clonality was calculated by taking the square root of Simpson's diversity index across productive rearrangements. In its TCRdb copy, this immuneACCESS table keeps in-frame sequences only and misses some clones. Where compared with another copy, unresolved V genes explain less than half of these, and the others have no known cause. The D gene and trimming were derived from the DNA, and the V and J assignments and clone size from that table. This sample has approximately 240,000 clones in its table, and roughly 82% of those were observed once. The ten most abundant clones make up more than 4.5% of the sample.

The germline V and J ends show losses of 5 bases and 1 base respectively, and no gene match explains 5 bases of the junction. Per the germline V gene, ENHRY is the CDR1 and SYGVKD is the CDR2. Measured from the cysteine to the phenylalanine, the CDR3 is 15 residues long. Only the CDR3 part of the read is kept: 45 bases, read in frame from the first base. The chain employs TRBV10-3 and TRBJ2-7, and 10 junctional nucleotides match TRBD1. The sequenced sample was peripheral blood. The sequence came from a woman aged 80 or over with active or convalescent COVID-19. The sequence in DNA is TGTGCCATCAGTAGGGGACAGGGGACTTCCTACGAGCAGTACTTC. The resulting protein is CAISRGQGTSYEQYF.